The present entry profiles one T cell receptor (beta chain) with its context. Its antigen is not yet known. Base qualities are not recorded, but no much larger clone differs from it by a single base. The sample belongs to a study of CD8+CD57+ T cells in acquired aplastic anemia (dated by TCRdb to 2016 to 2018). Some background on the complete study: On average, sorted CD4+ and CD8+ cells yielded 3 to 4 ug of extracted DNA, with a range of about 0.17 to 27.4 ug. A CD8+CD57+ expansion meant a frequency higher than the mean frequency seen in healthy subjects.

Flow cytometry had shown CD8+CD57+ cell expansion in the patients selected for sequencing. Severe acquired aplastic anemia was diagnosed in all patients according to International Study of Aplastic Anemia and Agranulocytosis and Camitta criteria. Patients had received no therapy at the time of blood sampling. In the study, sorted CD4+ and CD8+ blood T cells from patients with severe aplastic anemia and from healthy subjects underwent deep sequencing of TCR repertoires. Patients were enrolled under clinicaltrials.gov protocols 00001620, 01623167, 00001397, 00071045, 00081523 and 00961064 in the USA. Ficoll-Paque density gradient centrifugation was used to isolate peripheral blood mononuclear cells. Before DNA extraction, CD4+ and CD8+ T cells were sorted by FACS or by magnetic beads. Overall results and qualifications from the work: Around 27 CD8+ CDR3 sequences were found to be shared between patients and controls, but these sequences appeared to be highly expressed in patients and within the immunodominant clones of the patients. Between patients and healthy controls, no significant difference in CD8+ Simpson's diversity was found (P=0.060).

TCR beta VDJ combination and CDR3 sequence profiling used genomic DNA as the template. TCR repertoire sequencing was run on an Illumina HiSeq 2000. As for the original processing: TRBV/TRBJ rearrangement plots, CDR3 size and DJ length profiles, and Simpson's diversity index were used to evaluate the repertoires. The most abundant DNA sequence in the deep sequencing data was taken as the immunodominant clone. CDR3 amino acid sequences were checked for sharing across subjects and were also compared against the VDJdb database and published repertoires. The public reads were run again by TCRdb, first through fastp at Q25 and then through MiXCR, and only productive beta chains were kept. Each entry is one CDR3 protein sequence, shown with its most common DNA and genes. The V and J calls come from TCRdb's annotation, not from the publication. This sample is represented by approximately 250,000 distinct CDR3 sequences; 70% to 85% of them were singletons. The ten largest clonotypes hold less than 50% of the sample.

CDR1 and CDR2, per the germline V gene, are SGHTS and YDEGEE. The germline ends are 20 bases apart after V is trimmed by 4 bases and J by 7 bases. There are 15 amino acids in the CDR3, from cysteine to phenylalanine inclusive. Kept here is only the CDR3 DNA, which spans 45 bases and is read in frame from base 1. Material for sequencing was sorted CD4+, CD8+, or CD8+CD57+ T cells (not recorded which) from PBMCs. The V and J segments used are TRBV5-8 and TRBJ1-1; TRBD1 is possibly the D segment (5 matching bases). This sequence originates from a human donor with aplastic anemia. The CDR3 in this case is CASSLAGGAYNEAFF. The nucleotides read TGTGCCAGCAGCCTAGCGGGAGGGGCCTACAATGAAGCTTTCTTT.